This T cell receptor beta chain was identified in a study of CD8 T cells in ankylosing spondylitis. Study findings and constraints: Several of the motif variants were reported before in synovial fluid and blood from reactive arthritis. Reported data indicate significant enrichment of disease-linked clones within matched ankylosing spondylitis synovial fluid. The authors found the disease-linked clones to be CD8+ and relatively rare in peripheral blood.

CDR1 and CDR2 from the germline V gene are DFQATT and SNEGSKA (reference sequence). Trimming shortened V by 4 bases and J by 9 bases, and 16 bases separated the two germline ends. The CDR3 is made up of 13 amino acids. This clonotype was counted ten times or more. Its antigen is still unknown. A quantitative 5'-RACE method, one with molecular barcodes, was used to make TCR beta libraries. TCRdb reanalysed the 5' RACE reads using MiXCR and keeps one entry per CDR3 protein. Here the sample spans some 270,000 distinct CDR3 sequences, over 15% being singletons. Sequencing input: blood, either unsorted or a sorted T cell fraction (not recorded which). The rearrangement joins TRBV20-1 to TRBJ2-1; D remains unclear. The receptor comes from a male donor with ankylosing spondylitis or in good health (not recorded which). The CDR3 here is CSAKIGRSPEQFF. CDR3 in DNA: TGCAGTGCTAAGATCGGCCGGTCCCCTGAGCAGTTCTTC.